This T cell receptor beta chain stems from a study of T cells in Graves' hyperthyroidism and ophthalmopathy. Study-wide results and caveats: Progression to ophthalmopathy was predicted a median of approximately 6.4 months early.

Using RNA transcripts as the source, TCR beta CDR3 regions were amplified. The study used the HTBI primer set for a first-round RT-PCR of the TCR CDR3. TCRdb reprocessed the multiplex PCR reads via MiXCR and lists one record per CDR3 protein. The sample lists 620,000 or so distinct CDR3 sequences, 13% to 15% seen once, with around 13% in the top ten. There are 15 residues in the CDR3. Germline V CDR1 and CDR2: MNHEY, SVGAGI. V lost 0 bases to trimming and J lost 2 bases, with 10 bases between them. Turning to this clonotype: Its antigen is as yet unknown.

The sequence derives from a woman in her 50s with Graves' ophthalmopathy. The chain couples TRBV6-5 to TRBJ1-2; possible D gene TRBD1, 5 bases. The sequencing sample was made of blood. The CDR3 loop reads CASSYSKAGNYGYTF. The CDR3 DNA reads TGTGCCAGCAGTTACTCGAAGGCAGGGAACTATGGCTACACCTTC.